This TCR beta chain was recovered during a study of blood T cell repertoires in COVID-19. Study details: From the United States, Italy and Spain came samples of acute and convalescent COVID-19. From T cells, B-cell-depleted T cells, or PBMCs came the material, which was cDNA or gDNA.

The length of the CDR3 is 15 residues. J gave up 7 bases and V 6 bases, and 6 bases lay outside the gene matches. In germline, CDR1 is MNHEY, CDR2 SMNVEV (reference sequence). In the authors' workflow: Estimation of nucleated cell counts was performed using reference gene primer amplification. Sequencing used immunoSEQ multiplex PCR; TCRdb keeps in-frame clones, though not all of them. The V and J calls and the clone size are those of that table, but D and trimming were determined from the DNA. The sample carries about 64,000 clones, approximately 90% recorded once. This clonotype was obtained from a woman of 80 years or more with active COVID-19. Sequenced: peripheral blood. J is TRBJ2-2 and V is TRBV27, with TRBD2 matching over 12 bases. The CDR3 here is CASSLAGGPGGELFF. As DNA, the CDR3 is TGTGCCAGCAGCCTAGCGGGAGGGCCTGGCGGGGAGCTGTTTTTT.